This T cell receptor (beta chain) is from a study of control samples from healthy donors and cancer patients. Germline V lookup: CDR1 SGHTA, CDR2 FQGNSA. Trimming pared 1 base from V and 0 bases from J, leaving 4 bases between. CDR3 length: 14 residues. Data came from immunoSEQ multiplex PCR; TCRdb stores just in-frame clones and leaves some out. The sample holds about 170,000 clones, just under 95% seen once. This chain uses TRBV7-2 with TRBJ1-3; D not certain. The TCR originated in a woman between 55 and 75 years old in good health. Input material: blood. The CDR3 reads CASSLERSGNTIYF. In DNA form, the CDR3 reads TGTGCCAGCAGCTTAGAACGCTCTGGAAACACCATATATTTT.